This T cell receptor beta chain was documented in a study of cytomegalovirus exposure and HLA in healthy donors (dated by TCRdb to 2016 to 2017). As for the study more broadly: An earlier analysis of roughly 570 of the donors reported about 280 Gb of sequence data and around 110 million unique TCR beta sequences obtained from approximately 180 million T cells. Around 300 gigabases of sequencing data and some 85 million unique TCR sequences were included in an early release covering 550 to 650 HLA-typed donors. Of the roughly 420 genotyped donors, 75% to 85% were placed in the genetic ancestry cluster associated with self-reported Caucasian donors. The study aimed to test whether signatures of past pathogen exposure could be identified by cataloging public T cell receptors. The study profiled the T cell repertoires of hundreds of subjects by immunosequencing and related them to cytomegalovirus serostatus. In addition to the first cohort of 650 to 750 subjects, a separate validation cohort of approximately 130 different subjects was used. To predict cytomegalovirus infection status, the study brought together high-throughput TCR immunosequencing, statistical association of individual TCRs with disease status, and machine learning. A later analysis re-analyzed previously published TCR beta repertoires from several hundred donors and added high-resolution HLA genotyping to study TCR occurrence patterns. The later analysis used no new phenotypic data to find candidate immune exposures, relying instead on TCR beta sequences and their occurrence across donors. An earlier analysis of some 500 of the donors applied high-throughput TCR beta sequencing to assess whether each TCR beta V gene segment acted as functional or pseudogenic. Alongside the repertoire data, information on donor age, sex, ethnicity and CMV serostatus was compiled. Genome-wide SNP genotypes for about 55% of the roughly 670 donors were used in a later genetic analysis, which treated that subset as a discovery cohort. All discovery cohort repertoires had been generated on a single sequencing platform. Both class I and class II loci were covered by HLA typing, at four-digit resolution. The number of typed donors differed by locus: about 620-630 for A, B, C, DRB1 and DQB1; 500 to 550 for DQA1; fewer than 610 for DPA1; and approximately 450 for DPB1. Several DR-DQ haplotypes were handled as single units for association and clustering, since linkage in the cohort was strong. Across under 500 genotyped donors of the cohort, an average of about 220,000 unique TCR beta nucleotide sequences per donor were sequenced, and 15% to 20% of those sequences were non-productive.

The cohort consisted of some 670 healthy bone marrow donors. At the time of sampling, all cohort members were nominally healthy, though unrecorded immune exposures were likely present. The donor was CMV seropositive and was included in the group of almost 300 seropositive cohort members. A peripheral blood sample was collected from each donor, and TCR beta sequencing was performed on peripheral blood mononuclear cells. The Qiagen DNeasy Blood Extraction Kit was used to extract genomic DNA from the blood cell samples. With respect to this clone: It lacks a known antigen. No base-level quality is on record; no much larger clone is a single base apart.

Study-wide conclusions, independent of this receptor: An earlier analysis of approximately 540 of the donors showed that most TCR beta V segments appeared in productive rearrangements either about 87% or about 30% of the time, which broadly matched IMGT annotations. In a later analysis, several top co-occurrence clusters were reported to appear linked to parvovirus B19, influenza, CMV and Epstein-Barr virus. Sequencing depth was assumed to be roughly uniform across donors in the presence/absence analyses, though that assumption may not hold. Linkage disequilibrium might explain the correlated functional status among segregating V segments, but an unknown experimental factor could not be ruled out. A later analysis associated approximately 17,000 TCR beta sequences with specific HLA alleles at a false discovery rate of 0.05. According to the authors, the approach could potentially be generalized to other disease states and immunological phenotypes. In a later analysis, the rate of TCR association differed among HLA loci, with DRB1 alleles having the most associated TCRs and HLA-C alleles having the fewest. A further reported finding was that TCR beta sequences accurately predicted the HLA-A and HLA-B alleles for most subjects in the first cohort. The classifier was reported to diagnose cytomegalovirus status with high specificity and sensitivity in both the original and validation cohorts. Because some donors lacked HLA typing at each locus, the association tests relied only on the typed subset. Compared with the roughly 700-donor mean, donors in an Asian-associated ancestry cluster had fewer N-insertions in productive TCRs, according to a later genetic analysis. According to a later analysis, most CMV-associated TCR beta chains appeared to be HLA-restricted, and the HLA associations seemed to be driven largely by CMV exposure. For the cohort, immune exposure information was limited to CMV serostatus. In a later analysis, HLA-associated TCR beta chains showed more clonal expansion and lower generation probabilities than non-associated chains that were equally common. Because the 87-base-pair reads could not distinguish some IMGT-functional V segments, including TRBV6-2 and TRBV6-3, those segments were excluded. Across donors, most TCR sequences were observed very rarely, whereas some public TCRs were present in many individuals. A few of the identified cytomegalovirus-associated TCR beta chains were confirmed in vitro to be specific for cytomegalovirus antigens. The sequencing pipeline was judged likely to have produced a cluster of highly shared sequence variants as a technical artifact. A later genetic analysis associated a missense DCLRE1C variant with V-gene and J-gene trimming of TCR beta chains, and an independent cohort replicated the association. Only TCR beta chains were sequenced in this cohort, and the absence of alpha or paired-chain data limited detectable features. When HLA alleles, especially DR and DQ, strongly co-occurred, attributing TCR associations to individual alleles was difficult. The earlier analysis of 587 of the donors excluded roughly 17 rarely observed V segments, including chromosome 9 orphons, because counts were too low. The study listed 164 TCR beta chains as associated with cytomegalovirus.

V is pruned by 6 bases and J by 9 bases, leaving 11 bases of the junction without a gene match. The cysteine opens and the phenylalanine closes a CDR3 of 15 amino acids. Left in the record is the CDR3 DNA by itself, 45 bases read in frame from the first base. For CDR1 and CDR2, the germline V gene lists SNHLY and FYNNEI. The library relied on the immunoSEQ multiplex PCR assay. A mixture of 60 forward primers for TCR Vbeta segments and 13 reverse primers for TCR Jbeta segments was used in the multiplex PCR. A multiplex PCR assay on genomic DNA amplified the CDR3 region of rearranged TCR beta genes. The Illumina HiSeq System was used to sequence the amplified TCR beta libraries as 87-base-pair reads. Regarding the original processing steps: A later analysis counted about 80 million unique TCR beta chains across the 700 or so repertoires, and around 9.9 million of these chains were shared by at least two donors. Raw reads were error-corrected and collapsed into unique sequences with a nearest-neighbor algorithm that merged closely related sequences to remove PCR and sequencing errors. Alignment of CDR3 sequences to IMGT reference sequences was used to assign V, D and J gene segments. For a sequence to be retained, at least a six-nucleotide match to both a V gene segment and a J gene segment was required. A rearrangement was called productive if the CDR3 had no stop codons and remained in frame with V and J, and every other rearrangement was called non-productive. CDR3 was defined by IMGT convention, running from the second conserved V-encoded cysteine to the conserved J-encoded phenylalanine. Sequences without an unambiguous match to a single V gene segment were excluded from the earlier analysis of 500 to 700 of the donors. In an earlier analysis of 587 of the donors, V segments were called functional above 56.7% productive rearrangements and were called segregating when the between-donor standard deviation exceeded 5%. A statistical classification framework was built for diagnosing cytomegalovirus status from the catalog of TCR beta chain sequences. In a later analysis, TCR nucleotide sequences were compared against IMGT/GENE-DB human TR gene sequences so that V and J genes could be assigned. Using the TCRdist pipeline, a later analysis assigned CDR3 sequences along with most-parsimonious VDJ recombination scenarios. In a later analysis, every TCR beta chain was defined by the combination of its CDR3 amino acid sequence and its V-gene family, and reads without a unique V-gene family were dropped. In a later analysis, 450 to 600 highly shared, low-generation-probability nucleotide sequences were removed to address suspected cross-contamination and a sequencing artifact. For each public chain, a later analysis derived a clonal expansion index from normalized ranks of inferred template counts within each repertoire. In a later analysis, generation probabilities were computed using a VDJ recombination model fitted to out-of-frame rearrangements, and the results were checked against IGoR. In a later analysis, TCR-TCR, TCR-HLA and TCR-CMV co-occurrence was scored with hypergeometric tests, and a repertoire-size bias correction was applied to TCR pairs. To estimate false discovery rates, a later analysis permuted the HLA or CMV assignments 20 times. In a later analysis, co-occurring TCRs were grouped with DBSCAN, and TCRdist sequence similarity was added when clustering was performed within HLA-allele-positive subsets. For co-occurrence clustering, repertoires with fewer than 30,000 or more than 120,000 public chains were excluded, along with about five repertoires with anomalous nucleotide sharing. TCRdb re-hosts the immuneACCESS table, in-frame sequences only. Its copies lack some clones; in the studies checked, an unresolved V gene accounts for under half of them, and the cause for the rest is not known. The V and J calls and clone size are taken from that table; D and trimming were inferred from the DNA. This sample lists under 200,000 clones; roughly 71% were detected once. 2.5% to 3.5% of the sample comes from the top ten.

The rearranged segments are TRBV2 and TRBJ2-1; 10 bases in the middle match TRBD2. The TCR comes from a woman between 45 and 65 years old in good health and CMV-seropositive. Sequencing was performed on PBMCs. The DNA sequence is TGTGCCAGCAGGGGGAGCGGGGGGGCGGTTCGTGAGCAGTTCTTC. It is translated as CASRGSGGAVREQFF.